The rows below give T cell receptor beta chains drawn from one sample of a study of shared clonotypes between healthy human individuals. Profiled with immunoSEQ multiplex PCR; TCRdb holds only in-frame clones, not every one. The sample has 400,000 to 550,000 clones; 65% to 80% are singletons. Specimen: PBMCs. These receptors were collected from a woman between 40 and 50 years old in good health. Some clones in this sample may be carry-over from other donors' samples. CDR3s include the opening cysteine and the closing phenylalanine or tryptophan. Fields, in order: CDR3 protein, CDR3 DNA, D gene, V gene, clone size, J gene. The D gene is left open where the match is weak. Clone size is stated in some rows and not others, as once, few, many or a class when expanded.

CASRPKPPGTGTEAFF | TGTGCCAGCAGACCGAAACCCCCGGGAACGGGAACTGAAGCTTTCTTT | - | TRBV7-9 | - | TRBJ1-1
CAWRFRGGGYEQYF | TGTGCCTGGAGGTTCCGGGGGGGAGGTTACGAGCAGTACTTC | TRBD2 | TRBV30 | - | TRBJ2-7
CASSFPANTEAFF | TGTGCCAGCAGCTTCCCGGCGAACACTGAAGCTTTCTTT | - | TRBV5-6 | - | TRBJ1-1
CASSLGGTRNQPQHF | TGTGCCAGCAGTTTGGGCGGGACACGAAATCAGCCCCAGCATTTT | - | TRBV28 | many | TRBJ1-5
CASSPFGTGDNEQFF | TGCGCCAGCAGCCCATTCGGGACAGGGGACAATGAGCAGTTCTTC | TRBD1 | TRBV5-1 | - | TRBJ2-1
CASSPGLAVEQYF | TGTGCCAGCTCTCCCGGACTGGCGGTCGAGCAGTACTTC | - | TRBV18 | - | TRBJ2-7
CAISRGGGNTDTQYF | TGTGCCATCTCAAGGGGGGGCGGAAACACAGATACGCAGTATTTT | - | TRBV10-3 | - | TRBJ2-3
CASSSQGIYEQYF | TGTGCCAGCAGCTCTCAAGGGATCTACGAGCAGTACTTC | - | TRBV5-6 | many | TRBJ2-7
CASSLGRNTEAFF | TGTGCCAGCAGCTTAGGACGGAACACTGAAGCTTTCTTT | - | TRBV7-2 | once | TRBJ1-1
CASSSLGGTGELFF | TGTGCCAGCAGCTCATTAGGGGGGACCGGGGAGCTGTTTTTT | - | TRBV7-9 | once | TRBJ2-2
CATSKQKGGSVGNTIYF | TGTGCCACCAGCAAGCAGAAGGGGGGTTCGGTAGGAAACACCATATATTTT | - | TRBV15 | - | TRBJ1-3
CASSRWGTYGYTF | TGTGCCAGCAGTCGTTGGGGGACCTATGGCTACACCTTC | - | TRBV14 | - | TRBJ1-2
CASSLGPDPWGNEQFF | TGTGCCAGCAGCTTGGGGCCCGACCCGTGGGGCAATGAGCAGTTCTTC | - | TRBV5-6 | once | TRBJ2-1
CASSLRTRGWTGELFF | TGTGCCAGCAGTTTACGTACCAGGGGCTGGACCGGGGAGCTGTTTTTT | - | TRBV27 | - | TRBJ2-2
CASSLGQGNYGYTF | TGTGCCAGCAGCCTGGGACAGGGGAACTATGGCTACACCTTC | TRBD1 | TRBV5-6 | - | TRBJ1-2
CASSSSGMAIDTQYF | TGTGCCAGCAGCTCTAGCGGGATGGCCATAGATACGCAGTATTTT | TRBD2 | TRBV7-9 | - | TRBJ2-3
CASSVESGANVLTF | TGTGCCAGCAGCGTAGAATCTGGGGCCAACGTCCTGACTTTC | - | TRBV9 | - | TRBJ2-6
CASTVFIGTSGNPSSYNEQFF | TGTGCCAGTACCGTATTTATAGGGACTAGCGGGAATCCCAGCTCCTACAATGAGCAGTTCTTC | TRBD2 | TRBV19 | - | TRBJ2-1
CASDRDRENLYGYTF | TGTGCCAGCGATCGGGACAGGGAAAATCTCTATGGCTACACCTTC | TRBD1 | TRBV7-2 | - | TRBJ1-2
CASSLRGQVPPYEQYF | TGTGCCAGCAGTTTAAGGGGACAGGTGCCCCCCTACGAGCAGTACTTC | TRBD1 | TRBV28 | - | TRBJ2-7
CASRLTTTQYEQYF | TGCGCCAGCAGATTGACAACCACACAGTACGAGCAGTACTTC | - | TRBV5-1 | - | TRBJ2-7
CASSIEHRVTGYYGYTF | TGTGCCAGTAGTATAGAGCACAGGGTAACGGGGTACTATGGCTACACCTTC | - | TRBV19 | - | TRBJ1-2
CAWSVRQSHGYTF | TGTGCCTGGAGCGTACGACAGAGCCATGGCTACACCTTC | - | TRBV30 | - | TRBJ1-2